This T cell receptor (beta chain) was recovered during a study of blood T cell repertoires in COVID-19. Sequencing used immunoSEQ multiplex PCR; TCRdb keeps in-frame clones, though not all of them. The profile shows approximately 100,000 clones, roughly 76% of them singletons. V was pared by 5 bases and J by 5 bases, with 6 bases of the junction left unmatched. Per germline, CDR1 SEHNR and CDR2 FQNEAQ (reference sequence). This CDR3 spans 14 amino acids. Sequenced material: peripheral blood. The TCR was taken from a human donor in a cohort sampled during active COVID-19. This chain links TRBV7-9 with TRBJ2-7; 10 nucleotides agree with TRBD1. The CDR3 is CASSNPGQGNEQYF. The DNA of the CDR3 is TGTGCCAGCAGCAACCCGGGACAGGGGAACGAGCAGTACTTC.